The T cell receptor beta chain under discussion was sequenced for a study of control samples from healthy donors and cancer patients. Libraries were prepared by immunoSEQ multiplex PCR; TCRdb keeps only in-frame clonotypes and omits some of them. This sample has about 160,000 clones, with over 90% found just once. The CDR3 spans 16 residues. Per the germline V gene, CDR1 is KGHSH and CDR2 is LQKENI. V lost 3 bases and J lost 0, with 9 bases in between. The sequencing input was blood. The genes are TRBV18 and TRBJ2-6; D perhaps matches TRBD1 (5 bases). This sequence was found in a woman under 40 in good health. The chain's CDR3 is CASSPTASSGANVLTF. The DNA for the CDR3 is TGTGCCAGCTCACCGACAGCTAGCTCTGGGGCCAACGTCCTGACTTTC.